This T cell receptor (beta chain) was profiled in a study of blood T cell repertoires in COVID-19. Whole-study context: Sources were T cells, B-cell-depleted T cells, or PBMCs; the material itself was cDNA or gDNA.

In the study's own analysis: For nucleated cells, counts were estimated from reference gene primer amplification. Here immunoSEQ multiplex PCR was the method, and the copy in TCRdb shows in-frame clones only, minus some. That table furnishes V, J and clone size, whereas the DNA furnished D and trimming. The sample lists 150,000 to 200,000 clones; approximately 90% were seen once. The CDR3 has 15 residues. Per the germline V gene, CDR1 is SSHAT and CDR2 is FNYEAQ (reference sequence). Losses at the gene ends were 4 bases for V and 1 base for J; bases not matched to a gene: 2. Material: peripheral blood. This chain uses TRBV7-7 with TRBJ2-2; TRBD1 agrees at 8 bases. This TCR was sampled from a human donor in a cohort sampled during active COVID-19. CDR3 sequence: CASSSGQGNTGELFF. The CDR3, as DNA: TGTGCCAGCAGCTCTGGACAGGGGAACACCGGGGAGCTGTTTTTT.